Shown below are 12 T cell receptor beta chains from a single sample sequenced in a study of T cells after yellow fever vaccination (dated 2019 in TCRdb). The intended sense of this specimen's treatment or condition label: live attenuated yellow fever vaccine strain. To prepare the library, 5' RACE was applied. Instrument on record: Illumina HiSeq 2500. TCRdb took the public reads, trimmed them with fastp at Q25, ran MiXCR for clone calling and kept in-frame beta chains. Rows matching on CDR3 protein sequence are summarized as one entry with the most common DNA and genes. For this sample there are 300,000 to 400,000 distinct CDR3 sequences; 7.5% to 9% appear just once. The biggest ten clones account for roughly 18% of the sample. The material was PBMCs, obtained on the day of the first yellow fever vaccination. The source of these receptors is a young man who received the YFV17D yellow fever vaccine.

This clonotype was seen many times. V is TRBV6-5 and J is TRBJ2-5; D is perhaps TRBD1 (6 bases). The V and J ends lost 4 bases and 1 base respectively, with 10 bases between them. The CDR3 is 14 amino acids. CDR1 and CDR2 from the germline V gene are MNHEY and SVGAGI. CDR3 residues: CASSSRTAQETQYF. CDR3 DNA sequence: TGTGCCAGCAGTTCCCGGACAGCCCAAGAGACCCAGTACTTC.

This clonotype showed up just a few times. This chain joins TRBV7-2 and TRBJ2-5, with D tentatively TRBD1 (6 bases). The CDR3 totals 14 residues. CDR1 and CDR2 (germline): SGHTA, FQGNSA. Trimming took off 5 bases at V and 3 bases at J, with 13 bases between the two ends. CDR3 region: CASSQGLPEETQYF. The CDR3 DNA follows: TGTGCCAGCAGCCAGGGGTTGCCCGAAGAGACCCAGTACTTC.

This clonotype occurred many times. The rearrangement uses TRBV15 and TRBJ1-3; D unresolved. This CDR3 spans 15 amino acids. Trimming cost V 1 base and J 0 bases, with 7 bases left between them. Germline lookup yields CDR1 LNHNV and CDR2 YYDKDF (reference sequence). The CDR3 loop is CATSRVQTSGNTIYF. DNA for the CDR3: TGTGCCACCAGCAGAGTGCAGACCTCTGGAAACACCATATATTTT.

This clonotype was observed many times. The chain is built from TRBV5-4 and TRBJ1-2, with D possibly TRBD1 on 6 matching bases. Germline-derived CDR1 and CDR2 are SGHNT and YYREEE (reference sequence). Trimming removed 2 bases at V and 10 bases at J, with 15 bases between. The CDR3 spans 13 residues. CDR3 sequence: CASSFQTGKVYTF. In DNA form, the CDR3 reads TGTGCCAGCAGCTTTCAGACAGGCAAGGTCTACACCTTC.

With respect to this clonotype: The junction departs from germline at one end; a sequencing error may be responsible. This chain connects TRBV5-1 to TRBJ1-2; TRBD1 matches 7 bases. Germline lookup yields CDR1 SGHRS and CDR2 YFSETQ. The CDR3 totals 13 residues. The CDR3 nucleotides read TGCGCCAGCAGATCCGGGACAGTGGCTGGCTGCACCTTC. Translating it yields CASRSGTVAGCTF.

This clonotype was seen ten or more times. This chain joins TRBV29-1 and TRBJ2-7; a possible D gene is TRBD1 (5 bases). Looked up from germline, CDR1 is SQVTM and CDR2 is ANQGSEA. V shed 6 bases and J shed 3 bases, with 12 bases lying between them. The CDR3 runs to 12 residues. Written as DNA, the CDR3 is TGCAGCGTCGAGACAGCAGACTACGAGCAGTACTTC. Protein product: CSVETADYEQYF.

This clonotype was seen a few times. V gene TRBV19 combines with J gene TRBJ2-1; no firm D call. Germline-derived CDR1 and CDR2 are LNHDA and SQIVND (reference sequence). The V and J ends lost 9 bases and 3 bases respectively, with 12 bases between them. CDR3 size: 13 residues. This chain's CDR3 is CASRKTGYNEQFF. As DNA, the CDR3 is TGTGCCAGCCGAAAGACCGGCTACAATGAGCAGTTCTTC. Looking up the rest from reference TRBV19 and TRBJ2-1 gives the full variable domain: DGGITQSPKYLFRKEGQNVTLSCEQNLNHDAMYWYRQDPGQGLRLIYYSQIVNDFQKGDIAEGYSVSREKKESFPLTVTSAQKNPTAFYLCASRKTGYNEQFFGPGTRLTVL.

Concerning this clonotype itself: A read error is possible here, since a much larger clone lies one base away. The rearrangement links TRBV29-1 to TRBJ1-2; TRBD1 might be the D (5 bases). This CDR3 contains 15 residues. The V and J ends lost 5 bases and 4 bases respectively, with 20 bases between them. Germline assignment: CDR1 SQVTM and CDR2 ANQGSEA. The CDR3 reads CSVPGQSDPFYGYTF. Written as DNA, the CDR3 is TGCAGCGTTCCAGGGCAGTCGGATCCTTTCTATGGCTACACCTTC.

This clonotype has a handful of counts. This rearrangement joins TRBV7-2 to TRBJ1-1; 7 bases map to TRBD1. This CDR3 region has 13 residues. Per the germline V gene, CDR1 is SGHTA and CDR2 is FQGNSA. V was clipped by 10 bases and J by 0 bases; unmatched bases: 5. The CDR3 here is CATRQGLNTEAFF. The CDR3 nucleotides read TGTGCCACCCGACAGGGATTGAACACTGAAGCTTTCTTT.

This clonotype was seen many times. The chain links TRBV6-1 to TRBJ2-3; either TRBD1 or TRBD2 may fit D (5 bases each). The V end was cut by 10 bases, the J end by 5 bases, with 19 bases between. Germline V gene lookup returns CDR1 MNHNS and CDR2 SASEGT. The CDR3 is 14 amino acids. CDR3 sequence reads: CATTQRDLGDTQYF. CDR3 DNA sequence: TGTGCCACTACCCAGAGGGACCTAGGAGATACGCAGTATTTT.

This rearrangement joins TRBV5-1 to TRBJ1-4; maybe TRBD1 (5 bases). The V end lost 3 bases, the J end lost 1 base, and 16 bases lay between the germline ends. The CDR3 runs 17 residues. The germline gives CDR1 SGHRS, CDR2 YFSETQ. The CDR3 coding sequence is TGCGCCAGCAGCTCGGAAGGGACCTGGGGAACTAATGAAAAACTGTTTTTT. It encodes CASSSEGTWGTNEKLFF.

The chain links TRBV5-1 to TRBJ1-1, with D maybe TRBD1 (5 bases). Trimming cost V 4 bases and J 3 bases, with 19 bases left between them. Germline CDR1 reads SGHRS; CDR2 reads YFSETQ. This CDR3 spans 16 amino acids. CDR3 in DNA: TGCGCCAGCAGCCCACGGGGGGATGGGGCGGACACTGAAGCTTTCTTT. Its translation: CASSPRGDGADTEAFF. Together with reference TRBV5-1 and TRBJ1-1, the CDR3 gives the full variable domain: KAGVTQTPRYLIKTRGQQVTLSCSPISGHRSVSWYQQTPGQGLQFLFEYFSETQRNKGNFPGRFSGRQFSNSRSEMNVSTLELGDSALYLCASSPRGDGADTEAFFGQGTRLTVV.